The rows below give T cell receptor beta chains drawn from one sample of a study of identical twins. TCRdb reanalysed the 5' RACE reads using MiXCR and keeps one entry per CDR3 protein. The table shows some 250,000 distinct CDR3 sequences, with over 5% occurring only once. This sample also appeared in a second study, on T cells expressing NK-cell markers.

Material for sequencing was CD8+ T cells sorted from blood. These receptors were taken from a woman aged 18-30 years in good health. Each CDR3 is given with its conserved first and last residue. The order of the fields is V gene, CDR3 protein.

TRBV27 CASRRTRGETQYF
TRBV18 CASSPITRNTGELFF
TRBV6-2/TRBV6-3 CASSYSFPGTTVYGYTF
TRBV12-3/TRBV12-4 CASSLLGQGNNEQFF
TRBV12-3/TRBV12-4 CASSSLGLAGHTDTQYF
TRBV6-5 CASSYSERHHGTDTQYF
TRBV12-3/TRBV12-4 CASSTGPSQETQYF
TRBV5-1 CASSPGGEDGYTF
TRBV6-2/TRBV6-3 CASKPGLEKVLAKNIQYF
TRBV4-3 CASSQAGTGEAFF
TRBV7-9 CASSSTGVAGELFF
TRBV6-1 CASSDAVEPSSYNEQFF
TRBV12-3/TRBV12-4 CASSPLRTSAYTEAFF
TRBV12-3/TRBV12-4 CASRVAGLSNEQFF
TRBV6-5 CASSYVAPLYTGELFF
TRBV13 CASSFLETKNIQYF